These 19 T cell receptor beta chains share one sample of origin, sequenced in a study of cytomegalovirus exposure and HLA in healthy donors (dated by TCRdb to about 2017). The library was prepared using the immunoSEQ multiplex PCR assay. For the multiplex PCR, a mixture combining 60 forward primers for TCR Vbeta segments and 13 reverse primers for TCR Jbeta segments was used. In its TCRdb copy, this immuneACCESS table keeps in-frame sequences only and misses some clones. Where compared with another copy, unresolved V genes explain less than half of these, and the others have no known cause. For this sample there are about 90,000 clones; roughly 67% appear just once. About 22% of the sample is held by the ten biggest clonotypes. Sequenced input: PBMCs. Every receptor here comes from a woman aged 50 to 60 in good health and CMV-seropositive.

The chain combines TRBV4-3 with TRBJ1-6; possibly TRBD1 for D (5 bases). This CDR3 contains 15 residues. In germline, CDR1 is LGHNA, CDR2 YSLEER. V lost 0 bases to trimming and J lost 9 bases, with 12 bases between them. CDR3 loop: CASSQDRAGGSPLHF. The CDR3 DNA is TGCGCCAGCAGCCAAGATAGGGCCGGGGGTTCACCCCTCCACTTT.

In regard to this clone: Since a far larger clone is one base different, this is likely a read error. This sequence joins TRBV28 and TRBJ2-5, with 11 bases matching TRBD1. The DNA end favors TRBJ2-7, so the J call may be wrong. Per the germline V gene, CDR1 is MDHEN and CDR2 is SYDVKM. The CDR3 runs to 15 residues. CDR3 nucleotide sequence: TGTGCCAGCAGTTCCCCGGGACAGGGGGCCTACGAGCAGTACTTC. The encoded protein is CASSSPGQGAYEQYF.

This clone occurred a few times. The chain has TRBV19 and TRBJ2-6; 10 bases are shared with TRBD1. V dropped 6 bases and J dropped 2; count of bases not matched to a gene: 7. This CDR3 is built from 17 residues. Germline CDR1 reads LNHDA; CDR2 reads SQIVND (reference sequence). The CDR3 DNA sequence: TGTGCCAGTAGATATGGGACAGGGGACCCTGGGGCCAACGTCCTGACTTTC. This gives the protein CASRYGTGDPGANVLTF.

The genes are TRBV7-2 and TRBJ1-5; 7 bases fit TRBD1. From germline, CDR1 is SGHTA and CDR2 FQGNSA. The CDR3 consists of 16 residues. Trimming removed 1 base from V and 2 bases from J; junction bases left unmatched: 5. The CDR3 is CASSLEGAWGNQPQHF. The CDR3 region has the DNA TGTGCCAGCAGCTTAGAGGGGGCTTGGGGCAATCAGCCCCAGCATTTT.

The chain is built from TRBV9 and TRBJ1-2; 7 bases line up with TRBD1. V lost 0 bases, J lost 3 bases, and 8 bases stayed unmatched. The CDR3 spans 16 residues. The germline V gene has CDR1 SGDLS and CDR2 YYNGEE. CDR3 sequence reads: CASSVGGRQGDYGYTF. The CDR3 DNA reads TGTGCCAGCAGCGTAGGAGGTCGACAGGGCGACTATGGCTACACCTTC.

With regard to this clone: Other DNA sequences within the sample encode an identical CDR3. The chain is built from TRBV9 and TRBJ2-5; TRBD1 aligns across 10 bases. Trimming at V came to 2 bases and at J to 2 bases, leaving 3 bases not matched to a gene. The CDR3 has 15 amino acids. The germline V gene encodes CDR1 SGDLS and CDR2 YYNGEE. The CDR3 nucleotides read TGTGCCAGCAGCGTTGGGACAGGGGAACAAGAGACCCAGTACTTC. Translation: CASSVGTGEQETQYF.

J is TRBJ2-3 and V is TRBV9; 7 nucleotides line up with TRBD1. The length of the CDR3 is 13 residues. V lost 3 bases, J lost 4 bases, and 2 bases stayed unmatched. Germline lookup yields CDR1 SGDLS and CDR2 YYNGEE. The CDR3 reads CASSGTGADTQYF. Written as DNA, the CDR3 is TGTGCCAGCAGCGGAACAGGGGCAGATACGCAGTATTTT.

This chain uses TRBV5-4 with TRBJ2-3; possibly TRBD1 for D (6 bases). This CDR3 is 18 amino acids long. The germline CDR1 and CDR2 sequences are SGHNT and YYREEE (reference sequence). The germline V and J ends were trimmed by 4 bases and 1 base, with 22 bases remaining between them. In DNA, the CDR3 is TGTGCCAGCAGCGTAGCCTCCGGGACACTTCCCCGCACAGATACGCAGTATTTT. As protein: CASSVASGTLPRTDTQYF.

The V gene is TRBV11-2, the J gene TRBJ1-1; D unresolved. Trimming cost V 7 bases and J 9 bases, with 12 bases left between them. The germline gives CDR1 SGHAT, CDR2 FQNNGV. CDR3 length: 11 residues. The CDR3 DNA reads TGTGCCAGCACCATGAGAGATAAAGCTTTCTTT. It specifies CASTMRDKAFF.

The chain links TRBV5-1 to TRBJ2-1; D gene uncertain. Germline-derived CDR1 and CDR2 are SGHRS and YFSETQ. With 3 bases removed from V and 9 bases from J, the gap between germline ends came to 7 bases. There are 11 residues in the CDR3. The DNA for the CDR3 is TGCGCCAGCAGCTCCCCGGGTGAGCAGTTCTTC. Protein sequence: CASSSPGEQFF.

The CDR3 sequence is CASSQDWSRVDEAFF. Written as DNA, the CDR3 is TGTGCCAGCAGCCAAGATTGGTCTCGGGTAGATGAAGCTTTCTTT. V is TRBV4-2 and J is TRBJ1-1; D gene ambiguous. There are 15 residues in the CDR3. CDR1 and CDR2 (germline): LGHNA, YNFKEQ. V dropped 0 bases and J dropped 7 bases, with 15 bases sitting between them.

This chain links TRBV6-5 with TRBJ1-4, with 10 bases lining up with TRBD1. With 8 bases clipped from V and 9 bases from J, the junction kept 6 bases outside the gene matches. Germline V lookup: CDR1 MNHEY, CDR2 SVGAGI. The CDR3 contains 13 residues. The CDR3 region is CASASGQGKKLFF. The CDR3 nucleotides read TGTGCCAGCGCGTCGGGACAGGGGAAAAAACTGTTTTTT.

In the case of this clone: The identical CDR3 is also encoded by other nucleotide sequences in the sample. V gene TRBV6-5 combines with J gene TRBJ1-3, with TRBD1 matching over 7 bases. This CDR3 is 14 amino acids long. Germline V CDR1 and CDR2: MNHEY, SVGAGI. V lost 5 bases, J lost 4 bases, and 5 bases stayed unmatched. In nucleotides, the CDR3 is TGTGCCAGCAGTCTTACAGGGGTCGGAAACACCATATATTTT. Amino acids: CASSLTGVGNTIYF.

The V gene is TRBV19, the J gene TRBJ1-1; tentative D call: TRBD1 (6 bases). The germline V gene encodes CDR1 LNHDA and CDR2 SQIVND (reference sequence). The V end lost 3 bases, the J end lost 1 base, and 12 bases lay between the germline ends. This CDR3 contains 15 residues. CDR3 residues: CASSMGETGNTEAFF. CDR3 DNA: TGTGCCAGTAGTATGGGGGAGACAGGGAACACTGAAGCTTTCTTT. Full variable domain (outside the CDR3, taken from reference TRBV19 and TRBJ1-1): DGGITQSPKYLFRKEGQNVTLSCEQNLNHDAMYWYRQDPGQGLRLIYYSQIVNDFQKGDIAEGYSVSREKKESFPLTVTSAQKNPTAFYLCASSMGETGNTEAFFGQGTRLTVV.

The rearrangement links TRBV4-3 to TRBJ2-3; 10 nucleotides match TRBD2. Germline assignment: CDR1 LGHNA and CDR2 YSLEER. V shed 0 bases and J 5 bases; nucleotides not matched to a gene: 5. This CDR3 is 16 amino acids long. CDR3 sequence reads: CASSQDASGGRDTQYF. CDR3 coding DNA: TGCGCCAGCAGCCAAGACGCTAGCGGGGGACGAGATACGCAGTATTTT.

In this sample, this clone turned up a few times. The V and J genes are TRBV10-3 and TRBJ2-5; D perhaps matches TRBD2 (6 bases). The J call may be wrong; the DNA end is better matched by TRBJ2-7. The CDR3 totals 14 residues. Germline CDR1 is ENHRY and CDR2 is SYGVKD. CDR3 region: CAISELAGSYEQYF. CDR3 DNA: TGTGCCATCAGTGAACTAGCTGGGAGCTACGAGCAGTACTTC.

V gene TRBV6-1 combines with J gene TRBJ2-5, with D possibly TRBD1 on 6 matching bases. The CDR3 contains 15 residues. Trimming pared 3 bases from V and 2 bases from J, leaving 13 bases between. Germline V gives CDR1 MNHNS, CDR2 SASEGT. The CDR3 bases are TGTGCCAGCAGTGAGTCAGGGACATCTCAAGAGACCCAGTACTTC. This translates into CASSESGTSQETQYF.

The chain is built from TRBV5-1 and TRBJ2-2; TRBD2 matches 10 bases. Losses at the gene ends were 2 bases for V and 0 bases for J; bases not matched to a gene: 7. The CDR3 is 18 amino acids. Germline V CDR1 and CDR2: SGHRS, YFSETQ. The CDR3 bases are TGCGCCAGCAGCTTTAGCGGGGGGCCTGGAACGAACACCGGGGAGCTGTTTTTT. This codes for CASSFSGGPGTNTGELFF.

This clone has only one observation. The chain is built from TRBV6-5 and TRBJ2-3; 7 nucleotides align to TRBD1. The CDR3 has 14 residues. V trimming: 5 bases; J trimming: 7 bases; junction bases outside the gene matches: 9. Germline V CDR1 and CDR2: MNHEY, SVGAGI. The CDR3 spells CASSGTAEGYTQYF. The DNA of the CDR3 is TGTGCCAGCAGTGGGACAGCTGAGGGGTATACGCAGTATTTT.